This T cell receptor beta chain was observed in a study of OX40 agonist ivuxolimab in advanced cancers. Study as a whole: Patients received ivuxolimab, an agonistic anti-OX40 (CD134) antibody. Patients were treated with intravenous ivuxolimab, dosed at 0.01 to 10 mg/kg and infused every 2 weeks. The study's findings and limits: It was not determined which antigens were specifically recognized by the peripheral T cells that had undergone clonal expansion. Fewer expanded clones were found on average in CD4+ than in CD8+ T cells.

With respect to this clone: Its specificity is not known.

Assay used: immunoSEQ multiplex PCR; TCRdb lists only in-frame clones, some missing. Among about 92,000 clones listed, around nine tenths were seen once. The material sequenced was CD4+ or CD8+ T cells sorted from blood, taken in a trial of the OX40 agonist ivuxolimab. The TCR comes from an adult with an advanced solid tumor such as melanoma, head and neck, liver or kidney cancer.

CDR3 protein: CASSYSRGRYEQYF. The CDR3, as DNA: TGTGCCAGCAGTTACTCGAGAGGGCGCTACGAGCAGTACTTC. V gene TRBV6-6 combines with J gene TRBJ2-7; possible D gene TRBD2, 5 bases. The CDR3 covers 14 residues. The germline V gene encodes CDR1 MNHNY and CDR2 SVGAGI (reference sequence). V lost 0 bases and J lost 3, with 9 bases in between.